The following is a T cell receptor (beta chain) sequence with its context. Clones were sequenced by immunoSEQ multiplex PCR, and TCRdb holds only the in-frame ones, with some missing. The repertoire holds just over 95,000 clones, with around 80% as singletons. The data were obtained in a study of glioma-infiltrating T cells after dendritic cell vaccination. Trimming removed 10 bases from V and 2 bases from J; junction bases left unmatched: 11. The CDR3 is made up of 14 amino acids. CDR1 is SNHLY and CDR2 is FYNNEI in the germline V gene. This receptor was obtained from a human donor with glioblastoma. Specimen: blood, collected before dendritic cell vaccination. The chain is built from TRBV2 and TRBJ2-7; 7 bases fit TRBD1. CDR3 loop: CATTSGGQAYEQYF. CDR3 sequence (DNA): TGTGCCACTACATCGGGTGGACAGGCCTACGAGCAGTACTTC.